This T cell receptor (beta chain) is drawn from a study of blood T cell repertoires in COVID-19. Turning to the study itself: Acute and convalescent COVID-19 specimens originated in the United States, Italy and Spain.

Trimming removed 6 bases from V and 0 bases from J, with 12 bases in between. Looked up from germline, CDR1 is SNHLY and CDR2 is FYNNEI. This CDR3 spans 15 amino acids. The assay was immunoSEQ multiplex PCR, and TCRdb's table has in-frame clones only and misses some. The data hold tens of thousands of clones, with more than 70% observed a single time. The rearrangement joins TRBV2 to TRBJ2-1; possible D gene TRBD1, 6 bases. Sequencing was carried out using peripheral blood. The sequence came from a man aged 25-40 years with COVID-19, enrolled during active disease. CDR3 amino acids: CASSLRGTSYNEQFF. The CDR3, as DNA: TGTGCCAGCAGCCTTAGGGGGACCTCCTACAATGAGCAGTTCTTC.